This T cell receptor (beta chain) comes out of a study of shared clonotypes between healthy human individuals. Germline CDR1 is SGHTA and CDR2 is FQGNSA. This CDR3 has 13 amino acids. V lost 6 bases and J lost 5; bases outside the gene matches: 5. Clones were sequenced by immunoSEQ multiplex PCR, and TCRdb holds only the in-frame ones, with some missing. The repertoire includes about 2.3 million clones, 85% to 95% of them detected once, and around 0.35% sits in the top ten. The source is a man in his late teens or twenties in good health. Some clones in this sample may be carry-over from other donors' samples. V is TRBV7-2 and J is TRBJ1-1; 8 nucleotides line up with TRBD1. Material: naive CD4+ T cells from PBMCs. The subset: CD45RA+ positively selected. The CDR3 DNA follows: TGTGCCAGCAGACTACAGGGGGGGACTGAAGCTTTCTTT. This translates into CASRLQGGTEAFF.